The text below deals with one T cell receptor beta chain. Profiling relied on immunoSEQ multiplex PCR, and the TCRdb table lists in-frame clones only, not all of them. Counted here are more than 85,000 clones, roughly 90% occurring once; the ten biggest clones make up around 3.5%. These data come from a study of control samples from healthy donors and cancer patients. The receptor's source is a woman aged 55 to 70 with lung cancer. Input material: PBMCs.

The CDR3 here is CASSFGRTSGSSTDTQYF. The CDR3 DNA reads TGTGCCAGCAGCTTCGGCAGGACTAGCGGGAGTAGCACAGATACGCAGTATTTT. The genes are TRBV7-9 and TRBJ2-3, with 13 bases that match TRBD2. The CDR3 length is 18 residues. Germline V CDR1 and CDR2: SEHNR, FQNEAQ (reference sequence). J lost 0 bases, V lost 3 bases, and 6 bases had no gene match.